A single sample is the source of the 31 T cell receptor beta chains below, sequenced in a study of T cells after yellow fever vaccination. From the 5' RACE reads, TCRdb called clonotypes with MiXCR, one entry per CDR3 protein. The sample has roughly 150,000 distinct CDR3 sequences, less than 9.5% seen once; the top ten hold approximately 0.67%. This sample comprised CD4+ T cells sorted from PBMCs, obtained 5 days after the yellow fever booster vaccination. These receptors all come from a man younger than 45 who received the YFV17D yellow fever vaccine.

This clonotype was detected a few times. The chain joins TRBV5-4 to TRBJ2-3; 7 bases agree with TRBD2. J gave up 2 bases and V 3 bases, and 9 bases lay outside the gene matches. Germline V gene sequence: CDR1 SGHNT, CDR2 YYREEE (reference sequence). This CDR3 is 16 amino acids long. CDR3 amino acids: CASSSPLGGTTDTQYF. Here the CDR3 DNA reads TGTGCCAGCAGCTCTCCTCTGGGAGGGACCACAGATACGCAGTATTTT. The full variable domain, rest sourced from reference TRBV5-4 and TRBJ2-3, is ETGVTQSPTHLIKTRGQQVTLRCSSQSGHNTVSWYQQALGQGPQFIFQYYREEENGRGNFPPRFSGLQFPNYSSELNVNALELDDSALYLCASSSPLGGTTDTQYFGPGTRLTVL.

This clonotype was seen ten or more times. The CDR3 DNA follows: TGTGCCAGCAGTTTTGGCCTACGGGGCGGAAAACTGTTTTTT. Residues: CASSFGLRGGKLFF. The chain carries TRBV12-3 or TRBV12-4 and TRBJ1-4; D might be TRBD1 (5 bases). Trimming removed 3 bases at V and 10 bases at J, with 15 bases between. The CDR3 extends over 14 amino acids.

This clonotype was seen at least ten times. The CDR3 loop is CASRTSGAEAFF. DNA of the CDR3: TGTGCCAGCAGGACCTCAGGGGCCGAAGCTTTCTTT. This chain connects TRBV12-3 or TRBV12-4 to TRBJ1-1; the D gene is possibly TRBD1 (6 bases). V shed 6 bases and J shed 8 bases, with 13 bases lying between them. CDR3 size: 12 residues.

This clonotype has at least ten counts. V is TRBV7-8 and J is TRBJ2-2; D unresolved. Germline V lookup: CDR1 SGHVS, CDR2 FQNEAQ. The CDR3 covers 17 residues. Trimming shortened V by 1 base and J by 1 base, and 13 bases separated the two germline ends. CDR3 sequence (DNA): TGTGCCAGCAGCTTAGTGTTACTGTCCGGGAACACCGGGGAGCTGTTTTTT. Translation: CASSLVLLSGNTGELFF.

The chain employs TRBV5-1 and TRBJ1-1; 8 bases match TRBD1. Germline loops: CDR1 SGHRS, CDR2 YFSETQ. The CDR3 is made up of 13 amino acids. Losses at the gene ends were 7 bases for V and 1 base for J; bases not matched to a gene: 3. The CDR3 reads CASRDRSNTEAFF. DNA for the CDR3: TGCGCCAGCCGGGACAGGTCGAACACTGAAGCTTTCTTT.

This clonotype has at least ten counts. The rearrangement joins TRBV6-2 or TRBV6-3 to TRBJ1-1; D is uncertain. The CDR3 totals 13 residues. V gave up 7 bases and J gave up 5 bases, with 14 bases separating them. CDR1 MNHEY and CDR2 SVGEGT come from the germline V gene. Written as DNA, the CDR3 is TGTGCCAGCAACATGGAGAGTTTGACTGAAGCTTTCTTT. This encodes CASNMESLTEAFF.

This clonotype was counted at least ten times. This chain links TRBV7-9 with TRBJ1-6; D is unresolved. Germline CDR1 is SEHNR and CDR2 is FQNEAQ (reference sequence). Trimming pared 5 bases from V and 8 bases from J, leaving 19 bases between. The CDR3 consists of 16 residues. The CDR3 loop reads CASSPKRTGGDSPLHF. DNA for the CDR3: TGTGCCAGCAGCCCAAAACGGACGGGCGGGGATTCACCCCTCCACTTT.

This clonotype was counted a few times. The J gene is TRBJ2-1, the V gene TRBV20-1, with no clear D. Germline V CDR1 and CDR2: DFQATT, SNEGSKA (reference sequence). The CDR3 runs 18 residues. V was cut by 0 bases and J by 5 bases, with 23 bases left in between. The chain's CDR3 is CSARDYAERAGRDNEQFF. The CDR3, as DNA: TGCAGTGCTAGAGATTATGCGGAACGGGCCGGAAGGGACAATGAGCAGTTCTTC.

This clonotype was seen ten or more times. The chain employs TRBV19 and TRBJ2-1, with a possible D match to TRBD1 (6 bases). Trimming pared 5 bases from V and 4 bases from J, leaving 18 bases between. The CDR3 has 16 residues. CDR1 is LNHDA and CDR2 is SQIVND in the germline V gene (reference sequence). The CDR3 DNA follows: TGTGCCAGTAGTCGCATCGGGACACGGGGTTACAATGAGCAGTTCTTC. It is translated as CASSRIGTRGYNEQFF.

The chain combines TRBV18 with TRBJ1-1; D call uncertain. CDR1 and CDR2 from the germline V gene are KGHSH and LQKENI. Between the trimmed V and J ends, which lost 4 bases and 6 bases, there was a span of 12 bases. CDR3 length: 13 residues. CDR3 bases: TGTGCCAGCTCACGCTTAAGAGAAGCTGAAGCTTTCTTT. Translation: CASSRLREAEAFF.

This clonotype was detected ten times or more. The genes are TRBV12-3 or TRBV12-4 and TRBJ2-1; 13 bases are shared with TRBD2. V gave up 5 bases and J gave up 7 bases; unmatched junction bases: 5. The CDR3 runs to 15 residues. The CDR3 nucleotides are TGTGCCAGCAGTCCGGGACTAGCGGGATATAATGAGCAGTTCTTC. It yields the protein CASSPGLAGYNEQFF.

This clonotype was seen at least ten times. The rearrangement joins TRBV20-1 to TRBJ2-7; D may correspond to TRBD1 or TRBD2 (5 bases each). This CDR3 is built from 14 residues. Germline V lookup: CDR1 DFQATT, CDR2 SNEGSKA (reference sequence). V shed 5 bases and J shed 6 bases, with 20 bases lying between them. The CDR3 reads CSAPSGTGISEQYF. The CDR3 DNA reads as TGCAGTGCTCCCTCCGGGACGGGGATTTCCGAGCAGTACTTC.

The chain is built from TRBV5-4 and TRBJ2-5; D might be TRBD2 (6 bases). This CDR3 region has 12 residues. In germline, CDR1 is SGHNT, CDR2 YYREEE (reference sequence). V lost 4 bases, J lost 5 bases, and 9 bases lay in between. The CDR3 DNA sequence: TGTGCCAGCAGCAGCACTAGCGAGACCCAGTACTTC. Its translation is CASSSTSETQYF.

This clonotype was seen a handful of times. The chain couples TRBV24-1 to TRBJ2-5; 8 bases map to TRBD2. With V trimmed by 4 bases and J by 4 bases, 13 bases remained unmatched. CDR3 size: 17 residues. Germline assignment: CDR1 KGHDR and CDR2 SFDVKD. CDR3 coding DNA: TGTGCCACCAGTGACCCGGGACCGGGAGGGTGGGTAGAGACCCAGTACTTC. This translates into CATSDPGPGGWVETQYF.

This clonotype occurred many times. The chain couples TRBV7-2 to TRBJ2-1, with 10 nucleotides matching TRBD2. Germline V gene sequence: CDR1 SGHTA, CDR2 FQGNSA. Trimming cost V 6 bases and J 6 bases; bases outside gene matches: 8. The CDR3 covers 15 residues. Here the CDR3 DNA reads TGTGCCAGCAGAAAGACTAGCGGGTTCAGCAATGAGCAGTTCTTC. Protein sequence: CASRKTSGFSNEQFF.

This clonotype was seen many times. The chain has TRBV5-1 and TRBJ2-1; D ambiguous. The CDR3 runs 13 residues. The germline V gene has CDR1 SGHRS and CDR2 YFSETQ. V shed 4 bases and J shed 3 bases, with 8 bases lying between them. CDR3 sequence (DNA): TGCGCCAGCAGCGGGATCGGCTACAATGAGCAGTTCTTC. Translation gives CASSGIGYNEQFF.

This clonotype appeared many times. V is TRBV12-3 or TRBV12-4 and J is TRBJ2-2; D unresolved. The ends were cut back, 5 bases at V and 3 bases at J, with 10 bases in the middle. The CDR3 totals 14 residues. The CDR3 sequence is CASSPPGYTGELFF. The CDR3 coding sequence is TGTGCCAGCAGTCCTCCAGGATACACCGGGGAGCTGTTTTTT.

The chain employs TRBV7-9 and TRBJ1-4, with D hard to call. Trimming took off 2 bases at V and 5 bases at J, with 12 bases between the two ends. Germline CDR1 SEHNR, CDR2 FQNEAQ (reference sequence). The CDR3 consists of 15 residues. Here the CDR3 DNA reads TGTGCCAGCAGCTTATTTGGGGAGGAGAATGAAAAACTGTTTTTT. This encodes CASSLFGEENEKLFF.

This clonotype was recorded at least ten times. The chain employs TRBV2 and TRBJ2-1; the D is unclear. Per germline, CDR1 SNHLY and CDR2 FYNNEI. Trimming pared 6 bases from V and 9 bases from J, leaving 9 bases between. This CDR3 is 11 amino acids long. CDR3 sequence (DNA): TGTGCCAGCAGGGTCTATAGTGAGCAGTTCTTC. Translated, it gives CASRVYSEQFF. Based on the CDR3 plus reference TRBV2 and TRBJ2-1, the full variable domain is EPEVTQTPSHQVTQMGQEVILRCVPISNHLYFYWYRQILGQKVEFLVSFYNNEISEKSEIFDDQFSVERPDGSNFTLKIRSTKLEDSAMYFCASRVYSEQFFGPGTRLTVL.

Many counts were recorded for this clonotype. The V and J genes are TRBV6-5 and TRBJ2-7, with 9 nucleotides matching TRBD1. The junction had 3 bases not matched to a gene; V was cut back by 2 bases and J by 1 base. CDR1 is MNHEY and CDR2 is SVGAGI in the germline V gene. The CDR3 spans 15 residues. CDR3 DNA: TGTGCCAGCAGTTACGTACAGGGGGCATCCTACGAGCAGTACTTC. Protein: CASSYVQGASYEQYF.

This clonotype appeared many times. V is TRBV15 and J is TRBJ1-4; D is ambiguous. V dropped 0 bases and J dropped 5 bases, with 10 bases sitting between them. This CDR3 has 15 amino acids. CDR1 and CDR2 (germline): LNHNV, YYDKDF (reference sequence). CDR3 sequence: CATSRDGQKNEKLFF. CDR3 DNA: TGTGCCACCAGCAGAGATGGGCAGAAAAATGAAAAACTGTTTTTT.

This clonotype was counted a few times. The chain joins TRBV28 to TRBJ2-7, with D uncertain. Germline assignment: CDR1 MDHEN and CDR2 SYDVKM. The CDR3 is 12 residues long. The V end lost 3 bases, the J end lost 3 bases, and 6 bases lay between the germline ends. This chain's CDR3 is CASSFGNYEQYF. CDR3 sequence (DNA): TGTGCCAGCAGTTTTGGCAACTACGAGCAGTACTTC.

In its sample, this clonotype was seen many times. CDR3 coding DNA: TGCGCCAGCAGCCGACGAACTAGCGGGAGGTCTGGCGGCAATGAGCAGTTCTTC. It specifies CASSRRTSGRSGGNEQFF. The chain employs TRBV5-1 and TRBJ2-1; the match to TRBD2 covers 12 bases. Losses at the gene ends were 4 bases for V and 6 bases for J; bases not matched to a gene: 14. Germline loops: CDR1 SGHRS, CDR2 YFSETQ. The CDR3 spans 18 residues.

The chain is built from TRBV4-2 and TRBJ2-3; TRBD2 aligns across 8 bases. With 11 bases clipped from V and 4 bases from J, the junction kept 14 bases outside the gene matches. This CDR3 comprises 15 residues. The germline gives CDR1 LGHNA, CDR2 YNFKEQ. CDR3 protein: CAAASGQAGADTQYF. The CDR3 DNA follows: TGTGCCGCTGCTAGCGGGCAGGCAGGGGCAGATACGCAGTATTTT.

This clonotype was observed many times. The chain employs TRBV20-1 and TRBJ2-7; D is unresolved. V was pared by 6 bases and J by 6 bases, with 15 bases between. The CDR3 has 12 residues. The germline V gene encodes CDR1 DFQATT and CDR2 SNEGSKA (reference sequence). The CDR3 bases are TGCAGTGCCCCCATGCGGCTAAGCGAGCAGTACTTC. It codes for CSAPMRLSEQYF.

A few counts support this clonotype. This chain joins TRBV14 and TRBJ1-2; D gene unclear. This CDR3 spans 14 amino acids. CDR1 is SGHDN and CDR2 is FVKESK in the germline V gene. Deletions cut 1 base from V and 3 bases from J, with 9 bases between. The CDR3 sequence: CASSQGSSYYGYTF. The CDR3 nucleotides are TGTGCCAGCAGCCAAGGGTCCAGCTACTATGGCTACACCTTC.

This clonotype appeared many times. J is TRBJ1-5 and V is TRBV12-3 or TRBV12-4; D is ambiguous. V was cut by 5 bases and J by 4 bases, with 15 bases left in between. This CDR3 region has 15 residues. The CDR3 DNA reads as TGTGCCAGCAGTGGATCAGGAAGTCCGAATCAGCCCCAGCATTTT. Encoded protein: CASSGSGSPNQPQHF.

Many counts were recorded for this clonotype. The CDR3 sequence: CASSVGGGHTEAFF. The CDR3 nucleotides read TGTGCCAGCAGCGTAGGGGGGGGACACACTGAAGCTTTCTTT. The chain links TRBV9 to TRBJ1-1, with D possibly being TRBD1 (5 bases). The ends were cut back, 0 bases at V and 3 bases at J, with 9 bases in the middle. This CDR3 spans 14 amino acids. Germline assignment: CDR1 SGDLS and CDR2 YYNGEE.

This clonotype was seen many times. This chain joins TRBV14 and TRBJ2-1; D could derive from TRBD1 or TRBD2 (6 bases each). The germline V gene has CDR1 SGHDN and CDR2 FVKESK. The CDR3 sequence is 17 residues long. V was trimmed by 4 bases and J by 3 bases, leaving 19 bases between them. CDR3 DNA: TGTGCCAGCAGCCCACCTGTAGGGGGGAGAAGCTACAATGAGCAGTTCTTC. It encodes CASSPPVGGRSYNEQFF.

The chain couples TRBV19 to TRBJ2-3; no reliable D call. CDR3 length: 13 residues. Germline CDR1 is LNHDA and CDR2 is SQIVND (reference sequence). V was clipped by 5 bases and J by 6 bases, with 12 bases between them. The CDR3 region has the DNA TGTGCCAGTAGTTGGGGTGCGTTTGATACGCAGTATTTT. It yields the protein CASSWGAFDTQYF. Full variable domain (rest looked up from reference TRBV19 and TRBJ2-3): DGGITQSPKYLFRKEGQNVTLSCEQNLNHDAMYWYRQDPGQGLRLIYYSQIVNDFQKGDIAEGYSVSREKKESFPLTVTSAQKNPTAFYLCASSWGAFDTQYFGPGTRLTVL.

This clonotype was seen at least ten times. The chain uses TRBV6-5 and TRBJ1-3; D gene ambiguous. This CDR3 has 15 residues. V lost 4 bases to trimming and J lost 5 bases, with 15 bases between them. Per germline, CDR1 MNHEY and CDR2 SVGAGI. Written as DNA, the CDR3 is TGTGCCAGCAGTTCTTTGCTGGACTTCCGAAACACCATATATTTT. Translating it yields CASSSLLDFRNTIYF.